These T cell receptor beta chains were read from a single sample in a study of blood T cell repertoires in COVID-19. Sequenced by immunoSEQ multiplex PCR; TCRdb stores in-frame clones only, minus some. Altogether about 280,000 clones are present, 80% to 90% being singletons, with the ten largest covering roughly 3.9%. The material sequenced was PBMCs or T cells enriched from blood (not recorded which). The receptors were gathered from a woman aged 25 to 39 with acute COVID-19. Both conserved end residues are trimmed from each CDR3. Expanded clones are given a class, and other clones once, few, many or no size at all.

ASSLDRTTGELF	TRBV6-5	TRBJ2-2	NA
ASSATRDYGYT	TRBV7-9	TRBJ1-2	NA
ASSQRQEVNSPLH	TRBV14	TRBJ1-6	NA
ASSPPGLAVPYEQY	TRBV18	TRBJ2-7	NA
ASSKGTSGRSYNEQF	TRBV19	TRBJ2-1	NA
ASRYSRRGQFQTGGYEQY	TRBV3-1/TRBV3-2	TRBJ2-7	NA
ASSSWTGLNTGELF	TRBV5-5	TRBJ2-2	NA
SVVSGSNQPQH	TRBV29-1	TRBJ1-5	few
ATMGGPDTQY	TRBV10-3	TRBJ2-3	NA
ATGENTGELF	TRBV24-1	TRBJ2-2	NA
ARLLGTEAF	TRBV2	TRBJ1-1	once
SALRGGNEQF	TRBV29-1	TRBJ2-1	NA
AMPVGDRHNEQF	TRBV2	TRBJ2-1	NA
ASSLLAGGFTDTQY	TRBV27	TRBJ2-3	NA
ASSIPRGELF	TRBV19	TRBJ2-2	NA
ASSDRTSGQGRNEKLF	TRBV6-1	TRBJ1-4	NA
ASSLGGGSSTDTQY	TRBV11-2	TRBJ2-3	NA